This TCR beta chain emerged from a study of blood T cell repertoires in COVID-19. Germline CDR1 and CDR2: SGHRS and YFSETQ. The length of the CDR3 is 13 residues. Trimming removed 0 bases at V and 2 bases at J, with 5 bases between. As regards this clone: Distinct nucleotide sequences in the sample also encode this CDR3.

Sequenced by immunoSEQ multiplex PCR; TCRdb stores in-frame clones only, minus some. The table lists about 140,000 clones, less than 80% of them singletons. The gene calls are TRBV5-1 and TRBJ1-1, with D hard to call. Sequenced input: peripheral blood. The sequence derives from a woman older than 75 with active or convalescent COVID-19. CDR3 DNA: TGCGCCAGCAGCTTGGTATCCAACACTGAAGCTTTCTTT. Its translation: CASSLVSNTEAFF.